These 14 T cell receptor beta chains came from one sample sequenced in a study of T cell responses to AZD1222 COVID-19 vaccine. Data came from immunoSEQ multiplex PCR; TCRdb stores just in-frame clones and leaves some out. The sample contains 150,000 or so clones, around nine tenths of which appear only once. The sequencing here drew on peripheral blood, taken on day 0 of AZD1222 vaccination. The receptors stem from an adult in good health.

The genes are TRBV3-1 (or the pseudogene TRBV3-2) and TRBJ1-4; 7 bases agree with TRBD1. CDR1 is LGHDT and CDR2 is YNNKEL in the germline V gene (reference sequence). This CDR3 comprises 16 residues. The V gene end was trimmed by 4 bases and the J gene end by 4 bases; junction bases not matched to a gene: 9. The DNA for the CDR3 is TGTGCCAGCAGCCTTGGTGGGGGACAGCTTAATGAAAAACTGTTTTTT. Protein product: CASSLGGGQLNEKLFF.

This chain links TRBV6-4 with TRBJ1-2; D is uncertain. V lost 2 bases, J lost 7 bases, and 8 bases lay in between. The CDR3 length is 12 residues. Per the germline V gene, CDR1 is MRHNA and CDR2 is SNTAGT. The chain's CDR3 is CASSDPLIGYTF. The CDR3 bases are TGTGCCAGCAGTGACCCTTTGATTGGCTACACCTTC.

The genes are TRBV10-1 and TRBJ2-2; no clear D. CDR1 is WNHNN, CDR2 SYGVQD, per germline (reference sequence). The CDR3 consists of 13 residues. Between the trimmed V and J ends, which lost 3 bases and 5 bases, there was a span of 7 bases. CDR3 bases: TGCGCCAGCAGTGATGGAAGGACCGGGGAGCTGTTTTTT. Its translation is CASSDGRTGELFF.

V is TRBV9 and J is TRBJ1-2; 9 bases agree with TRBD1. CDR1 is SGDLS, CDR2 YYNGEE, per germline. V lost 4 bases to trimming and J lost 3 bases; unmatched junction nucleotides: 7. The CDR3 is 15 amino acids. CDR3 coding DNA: TGTGCCAGCAGCCCGGGACAGGGTTTTTACTATGGCTACACCTTC. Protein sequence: CASSPGQGFYYGYTF.

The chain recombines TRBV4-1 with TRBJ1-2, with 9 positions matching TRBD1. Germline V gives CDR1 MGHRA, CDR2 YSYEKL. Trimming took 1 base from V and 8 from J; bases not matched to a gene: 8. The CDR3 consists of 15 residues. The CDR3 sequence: CASSQGGTGTSGYTF. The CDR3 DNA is TGCGCCAGCAGCCAAGGAGGGACAGGGACCAGCGGCTACACCTTC.

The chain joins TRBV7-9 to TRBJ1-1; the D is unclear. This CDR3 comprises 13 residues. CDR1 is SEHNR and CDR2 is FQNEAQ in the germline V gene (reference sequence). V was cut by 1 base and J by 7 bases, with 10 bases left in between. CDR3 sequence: CASSLEGGIEAFF. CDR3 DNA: TGTGCCAGCAGCTTAGAAGGAGGGATTGAAGCTTTCTTT. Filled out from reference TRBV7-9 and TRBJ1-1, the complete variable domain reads DTGVSQNPRHKITKRGQNVTFRCDPISEHNRLYWYRQTLGQGPEFLTYFQNEAQLEKSRLLSDRFSAERPKGSFSTLEIQRTEQGDSAMYLCASSLEGGIEAFFGQGTRLTVV.

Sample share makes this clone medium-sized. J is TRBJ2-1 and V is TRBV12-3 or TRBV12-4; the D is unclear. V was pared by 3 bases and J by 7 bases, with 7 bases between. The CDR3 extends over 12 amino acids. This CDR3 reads CASSLTVNEQFF. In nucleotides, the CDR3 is TGTGCCAGCAGTTTGACTGTTAATGAGCAGTTCTTC.

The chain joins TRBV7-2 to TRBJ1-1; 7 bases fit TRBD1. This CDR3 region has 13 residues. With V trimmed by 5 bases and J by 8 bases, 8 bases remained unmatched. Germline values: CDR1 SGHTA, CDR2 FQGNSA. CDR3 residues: CASSVFLQGEAFF. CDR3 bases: TGTGCCAGCAGCGTTTTCCTACAGGGGGAAGCTTTCTTT.

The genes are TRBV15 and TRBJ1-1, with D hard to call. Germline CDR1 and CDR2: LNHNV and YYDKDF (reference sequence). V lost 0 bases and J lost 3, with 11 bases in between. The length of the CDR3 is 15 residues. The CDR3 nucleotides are TGTGCCACCAGCAGAGATAAGGTACTTGACACTGAAGCTTTCTTT. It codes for CATSRDKVLDTEAFF.

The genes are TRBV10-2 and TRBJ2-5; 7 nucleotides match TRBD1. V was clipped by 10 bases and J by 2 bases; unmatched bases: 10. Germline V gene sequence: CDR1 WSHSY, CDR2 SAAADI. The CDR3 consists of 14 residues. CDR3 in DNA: TGCGCCACGTCCGGGACAGCCGGACAAGAGACCCAGTACTTC. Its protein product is CATSGTAGQETQYF.

The chain's CDR3 is CSVDPQGINTEAFF. CDR3 nucleotides: TGCAGCGTTGATCCCCAGGGGATCAACACTGAAGCTTTCTTT. The chain joins TRBV29-1 to TRBJ1-1; TRBD1 is a possible D gene (6 bases). Germline V gene sequence: CDR1 SQVTM, CDR2 ANQGSEA. V was cut by 3 bases and J by 2 bases, with 13 bases left in between. The CDR3 is 14 amino acids.

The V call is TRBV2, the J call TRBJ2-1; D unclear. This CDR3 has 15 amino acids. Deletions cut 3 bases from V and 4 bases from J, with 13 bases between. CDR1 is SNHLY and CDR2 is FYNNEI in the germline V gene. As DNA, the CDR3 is TGTGCCAGCAGTGACAATCCCCCGGGTTACAATGAGCAGTTCTTC. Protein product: CASSDNPPGYNEQFF. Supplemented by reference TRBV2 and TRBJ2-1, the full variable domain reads EPEVTQTPSHQVTQMGQEVILRCVPISNHLYFYWYRQILGQKVEFLVSFYNNEISEKSEIFDDQFSVERPDGSNFTLKIRSTKLEDSAMYFCASSDNPPGYNEQFFGPGTRLTVL.

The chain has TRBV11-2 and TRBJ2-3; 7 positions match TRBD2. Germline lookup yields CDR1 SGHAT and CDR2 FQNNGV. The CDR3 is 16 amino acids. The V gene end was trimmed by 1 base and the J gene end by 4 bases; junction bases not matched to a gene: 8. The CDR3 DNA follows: TGTGCCAGCAGCTTAGTTCGCGGGAGAGTGGCAGATACGCAGTATTTT. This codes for CASSLVRGRVADTQYF.

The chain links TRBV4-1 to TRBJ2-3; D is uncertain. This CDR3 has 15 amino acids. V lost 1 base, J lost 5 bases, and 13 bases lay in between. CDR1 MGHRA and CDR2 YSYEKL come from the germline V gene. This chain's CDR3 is CASSQGLVSGDTQYF. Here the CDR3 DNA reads TGCGCCAGCAGCCAAGGGTTGGTCTCCGGAGATACGCAGTATTTT.